The rows below give T cell receptor beta chains drawn from one sample of a study of CD8 T cells in ankylosing spondylitis. TCRdb analysed the 5' RACE reads with MiXCR anew, one entry per CDR3 protein. The sample has around 250,000 distinct CDR3 sequences; 9.5% to 12% are singletons. The source material was blood, either unsorted or a sorted T cell fraction (not recorded which). These receptors all come from a male donor with ankylosing spondylitis or in good health (not recorded which). CDR3s include the opening cysteine and the closing phenylalanine or tryptophan. A D gene is named only where the DNA matches it firmly. Expanded clones get a size class; other rows say once, few or many, or leave the size out.

d_call clone_size j_call v_call cdr3_nt cdr3_aa
TRBD1 NA TRBJ1-2 TRBV19 TGTGCCATCGCGGAGACCGGGACAGGAAGCTATGGCTACACCTTC CAIAETGTGSYGYTF
TRBD1 few TRBJ2-5 TRBV20-1 TGCAGTGCTAGGGGGACCCGGGACAGCCTAGAAGAGACCCAGTACTTC CSARGTRDSLEETQYF
TRBD2 many TRBJ2-1 TRBV29-1 TGCAGCGTTGAAGAATGGACTAGCGGCCACCCGTACGACAATGAGCAGTTCTTC CSVEEWTSGHPYDNEQFF
TRBD2 many TRBJ2-5 TRBV9 TGTGCCAGCAGCGTAGGAGTCCTAGCGGGGCCCCGAGAGACCCAGTACTTC CASSVGVLAGPRETQYF
NA few TRBJ2-1 TRBV11-3 TGTGCCAGCAGCTGGCACAGCAATGAGCAGTTCTTC CASSWHSNEQFF
NA few TRBJ2-7 TRBV25-1 TGTGCCAGCAGTGACTTAAACACTCGGGCAGGGGCGATTCCGAGCTCCTACGAGCAGTACTTC CASSDLNTRAGAIPSSYEQYF
NA many TRBJ1-2 TRBV3-1 TGTGCCGCCTGGGGCCCTAACTATGGCTACACCTTC CAAWGPNYGYTF
NA NA TRBJ1-1 TRBV6-1 TGTGCCAGCAGGAACTTGGGACACCAGAACACTGAAGCTTTCTTT CASRNLGHQNTEAFF
NA few TRBJ2-1 TRBV28 TGTGCCAGCAGTTCCCTCCCCGGCAGCTACAATGAACAGTTCTTC CASSSLPGSYNEQFF
NA many TRBJ1-1 TRBV7-9 TGTGCCAGCAGAAACTCCCCTGAAGCTTTCTTT CASRNSPEAFF
TRBD1 NA TRBJ1-5 TRBV15 TGTGCCACCAGCAGGACCGGACAGGGTTTCAATCAGCCCCAGCATTTT CATSRTGQGFNQPQHF
TRBD1 few TRBJ2-3 TRBV29-1 TGCAGCGTTGGGTCAGGGGGCATGGATACGCAGTATTTT CSVGSGGMDTQYF
NA many TRBJ2-1 TRBV29-1 TGCAGCGTTGGTTGGGGTCCCGGGGATAAGTTCTTC CSVGWGPGDKFF